This entry lists 24 T cell receptor beta chains sequenced from one sample in a study of blood T cell repertoires in COVID-19. Sequencing used immunoSEQ multiplex PCR; TCRdb keeps in-frame clones, though not all of them. The data contain about 150,000 clones, roughly 90% of them singletons. The sequencing sample was made of PBMCs or T cells enriched from blood (not recorded which). The receptors originated from a woman in her twenties or thirties with acute COVID-19.

V usage is TRBV29-1 and J usage is TRBJ2-1; 7 nucleotides align to TRBD2. The CDR3 has 14 amino acids. V was clipped by 8 bases and J by 5 bases; unmatched bases: 12. Germline values: CDR1 SQVTM, CDR2 ANQGSEA. The CDR3 nucleotides read TGCAGCACCCTAGGGGAGGGGCGGCACAATGAGCAGTTCTTC. Translating gives CSTLGEGRHNEQFF.

The gene calls are TRBV2 and TRBJ1-3; 7 nucleotides align to TRBD1. Trimming at V came to 6 bases and at J to 2 bases, leaving 4 bases not matched to a gene. Germline values: CDR1 SNHLY, CDR2 FYNNEI. The CDR3 is 14 residues long. DNA for the CDR3: TGTGCCAGCAGGACAGGGAACGCTGGAAACACCATATATTTT. The encoded protein is CASRTGNAGNTIYF.

This chain joins TRBV19 and TRBJ1-1; tentative D call: TRBD1 (5 bases). The CDR3 totals 12 residues. Germline CDR1 is LNHDA and CDR2 is SQIVND (reference sequence). Deletions cut 10 bases from V and 2 bases from J, with 11 bases between. The CDR3: CAMGLQNTEAFF. The CDR3 region has the DNA TGTGCCATGGGACTCCAAAACACTGAAGCTTTCTTT.

This clone was observed once. The CDR3 region is CASSVEDSSTDTQYF. In DNA form, the CDR3 reads TGTGCCAGCAGCGTAGAGGACAGCAGCACAGATACGCAGTATTTT. This sequence joins TRBV9 and TRBJ2-3; D may be TRBD1 (6 bases). The CDR3 totals 15 residues. Trimming stripped 0 bases from V and 0 bases from J, with 8 bases between. Per the germline V gene, CDR1 is SGDLS and CDR2 is YYNGEE.

The chain has TRBV3-1 (or the pseudogene TRBV3-2) and TRBJ2-1, with TRBD2 matching over 10 bases. Germline CDR1 is LGHDT and CDR2 is YNNKEL (reference sequence). The CDR3 runs 15 residues. Trimming at V came to 5 bases and at J to 4 bases, leaving 5 bases not matched to a gene. This CDR3 reads CASSLSSGGYNEQFF. The CDR3 region has the DNA TGTGCCAGCAGCTTGTCTAGCGGGGGTTACAATGAGCAGTTCTTC.

V and J are TRBV4-3 and TRBJ1-1; a weak D match, TRBD1 (5 bases). CDR1 is LGHNA and CDR2 is YSLEER in the germline V gene. The CDR3 contains 15 residues. The ends were cut back, 0 bases at V and 0 bases at J, with 8 bases in the middle. CDR3 nucleotides: TGCGCCAGCAGCCAAGAGACAGTATTGAACACTGAAGCTTTCTTT. Amino acids: CASSQETVLNTEAFF.

The chain uses TRBV10-3 and TRBJ1-2; 9 nucleotides agree with TRBD1. This CDR3 comprises 14 residues. Germline values: CDR1 ENHRY, CDR2 SYGVKD. The trim removed 0 bases at V and 8 bases at J, leaving 4 bases unmatched. The CDR3 DNA is TGTGCCATCAGTGAGTCGAACAGGGGGCAAGGCTACACCTTC. Translation: CAISESNRGQGYTF.

A note on this clone: The sample holds other DNA sequences that translate to the same CDR3. J is TRBJ2-3 and V is TRBV6-4; 8 bases match TRBD2. The ends lost 0 bases at V and 0 bases at J; junction bases unmatched: 2. This CDR3 contains 16 residues. Germline assignment: CDR1 MRHNA and CDR2 SNTAGT. The chain's CDR3 is CASSDSASGSTDTQYF. The DNA for the CDR3 is TGTGCCAGCAGTGACTCGGCTAGCGGGAGCACAGATACGCAGTATTTT.

The chain is built from TRBV7-3 and TRBJ2-1; the D is unclear. Germline CDR1 SGHTA, CDR2 FQGTGA. Between the trimmed V and J ends, which lost 5 bases and 9 bases, there was a span of 14 bases. The CDR3 totals 13 residues. The CDR3 DNA follows: TGTGCCAGCAGCGTCGACTGGCTGGGTGAGCAGTTCTTC. It is translated as CASSVDWLGEQFF.

V usage is TRBV19 and J usage is TRBJ1-5; D remains ambiguous. CDR1 and CDR2 from the germline V gene are LNHDA and SQIVND (reference sequence). This CDR3 contains 14 residues. The V end was cut by 4 bases, the J end by 4 bases, with 11 bases between. The CDR3 nucleotides read TGTGCCAGTAGTAACCCCTCGGGGAATCAGCCCCAGCATTTT. The encoded protein is CASSNPSGNQPQHF.

The genes are TRBV7-9 and TRBJ2-7, with a possible D match to TRBD2 (6 bases). Trimming took 5 bases from V and 3 from J, leaving 14 bases between them. The CDR3 loop spans 14 amino acids. CDR1 SEHNR and CDR2 FQNEAQ come from the germline V gene (reference sequence). The CDR3 bases are TGTGCCAGCAGCCTGCTGGGGACTGGCTACGAGCAGTACTTC. It codes for CASSLLGTGYEQYF. The variable domain in full, completed from reference TRBV7-9 and TRBJ2-7, reads DTGVSQNPRHKITKRGQNVTFRCDPISEHNRLYWYRQTLGQGPEFLTYFQNEAQLEKSRLLSDRFSAERPKGSFSTLEIQRTEQGDSAMYLCASSLLGTGYEQYFGPGTRLTVT.

The chain employs TRBV7-9 and TRBJ2-1; TRBD2 might be the D (6 bases). This CDR3 region has 15 residues. Trimming removed 5 bases at V and 0 bases at J, with 11 bases between. Germline V gives CDR1 SEHNR, CDR2 FQNEAQ (reference sequence). The CDR3 nucleotides are TGTGCCAGCAGCACTGGGGGGTTCTCCTACAATGAGCAGTTCTTC. It codes for CASSTGGFSYNEQFF. Based on the CDR3 plus reference TRBV7-9 and TRBJ2-1, the full variable domain is DTGVSQNPRHKITKRGQNVTFRCDPISEHNRLYWYRQTLGQGPEFLTYFQNEAQLEKSRLLSDRFSAERPKGSFSTLEIQRTEQGDSAMYLCASSTGGFSYNEQFFGPGTRLTVL.

The sample holds a few counts of this clone. This chain joins TRBV5-6 and TRBJ1-2; 7 bases align to TRBD1. The ends lost 2 bases at V and 8 bases at J; junction bases unmatched: 9. This CDR3 contains 14 residues. Germline CDR1 reads SGHDT; CDR2 reads YYEEEE. This CDR3 reads CASSFLGQGEGYTF. As DNA, the CDR3 is TGTGCCAGCAGCTTTCTGGGGCAGGGGGAGGGCTACACCTTC. Complete variable domain (other parts from reference TRBV5-6 and TRBJ1-2): DAGVTQSPTHLIKTRGQQVTLRCSPKSGHDTVSWYQQALGQGPQFIFQYYEEEERQRGNFPDRFSGHQFPNYSSELNVNALLLGDSALYLCASSFLGQGEGYTFGSGTRLTVV.

V gene TRBV20-1 combines with J gene TRBJ1-6, with 10 bases matching TRBD1. V lost 3 bases, J lost 7 bases, and 9 bases stayed unmatched. The V gene's germline CDR1 is DFQATT and CDR2 SNEGSKA (reference sequence). The length of the CDR3 is 16 residues. CDR3 sequence (DNA): TGCAGTGCTAGTTCCGACAGGGGGCTTGGGAATTCACCCCTCCACTTT. The encoded protein is CSASSDRGLGNSPLHF.

The chain employs TRBV9 and TRBJ2-1, with TRBD2 identical over 12 bases. The CDR3 runs to 17 residues. V shed 3 bases and J 2 bases; nucleotides not matched to a gene: 6. Germline-derived CDR1 and CDR2 are SGDLS and YYNGEE. The CDR3 loop reads CASSAKLAGGTYNEQFF. The CDR3 bases are TGTGCCAGCAGCGCAAAACTAGCGGGAGGTACCTACAATGAGCAGTTCTTC.

CDR3 DNA: TGTGCCATCAGTGCCGTTGGGACAGGGGGCGGAGGAATGAACACTGAAGCTTTCTTT. Protein: CAISAVGTGGGGMNTEAFF. V gene TRBV10-3 combines with J gene TRBJ1-1, with 12 bases matching TRBD1. This CDR3 is built from 19 residues. Germline V gene lookup returns CDR1 ENHRY and CDR2 SYGVKD. Losses at the gene ends were 4 bases for V and 0 bases for J; bases not matched to a gene: 12.

V and J are TRBV27 and TRBJ2-1, with D possibly being TRBD1 (7 bases). Trimming shortened V by 2 bases and J by 9 bases, and 17 bases separated the two germline ends. The CDR3 runs to 15 residues. CDR1 is MNHEY, CDR2 SMNVEV, per germline (reference sequence). CDR3: CASSLPPGGLVEQFF. For the CDR3, the DNA is TGTGCCAGCAGTTTACCGCCAGGGGGGTTGGTTGAGCAGTTCTTC.

This chain links TRBV28 with TRBJ1-2; 8 bases agree with TRBD1. Looked up from germline, CDR1 is MDHEN and CDR2 is SYDVKM. The CDR3 spans 19 residues. V shed 8 bases, J shed 0 bases, and the junction held 20 bases outside the gene matches. The CDR3 spells CASQIPQGAPTSANYGYTF. In nucleotides, the CDR3 is TGTGCCAGCCAGATCCCCCAGGGGGCACCCACTTCAGCTAACTATGGCTACACCTTC.

The rearrangement uses TRBV24-1 and TRBJ2-2; D unclear. Germline V gives CDR1 KGHDR, CDR2 SFDVKD. V was trimmed by 1 base and J by 1 base, leaving 6 bases between them. The CDR3 has 15 amino acids. The CDR3 coding sequence is TGTGCCACCAGTGATTTCGGTTGGAACACCGGGGAGCTGTTTTTT. Translation: CATSDFGWNTGELFF.

The chain combines TRBV20-1 with TRBJ1-1; D unclear. The germline V and J ends were trimmed by 0 bases and 11 bases, with 10 bases remaining between them. Germline V gene sequence: CDR1 DFQATT, CDR2 SNEGSKA (reference sequence). The CDR3 is 11 amino acids. The CDR3 DNA sequence: TGCAGTGCTAGAGATCACCCTAGTGCTTTCTTT. Translated: CSARDHPSAFF.

The V call is TRBV19, the J call TRBJ2-2; 8 nucleotides match TRBD1. This CDR3 has 17 residues. V shed 5 bases, J shed 0 bases, and the junction held 8 bases outside the gene matches. Germline values: CDR1 LNHDA, CDR2 SQIVND (reference sequence). The CDR3 is CASSVRQGTANTGELFF. CDR3 DNA: TGTGCCAGTAGTGTAAGACAGGGGACCGCGAACACCGGGGAGCTGTTTTTT. Based on the CDR3 plus reference TRBV19 and TRBJ2-2, the full variable domain is DGGITQSPKYLFRKEGQNVTLSCEQNLNHDAMYWYRQDPGQGLRLIYYSQIVNDFQKGDIAEGYSVSREKKESFPLTVTSAQKNPTAFYLCASSVRQGTANTGELFFGEGSRLTVL.

This clone is a singleton in its sample. The rearrangement uses TRBV18 and TRBJ2-1; no clear D gene. Trimming left V 2 bases short and J 7 bases short, with 9 bases between. The CDR3 spans 13 residues. Germline loops: CDR1 KGHSH, CDR2 LQKENI. CDR3 nucleotide sequence: TGTGCCAGCTCACCAGGGCAGCAAAATGAGCAGTTCTTC. It encodes CASSPGQQNEQFF.

The chain combines TRBV3-1 (or the pseudogene TRBV3-2) with TRBJ1-5; possible D gene TRBD1, 6 bases. V lost 4 bases and J 3 bases, leaving 7 bases between the germline ends. Germline-derived CDR1 and CDR2 are LGHDT and YNNKEL (reference sequence). The CDR3 spans 13 residues. The CDR3 loop reads CASSPGHNQPQHF. The CDR3 bases are TGTGCCAGCAGCCCGGGACACAATCAGCCCCAGCATTTT.

This clone was observed a single time. The rearrangement joins TRBV19 to TRBJ2-2; tentatively, D is TRBD1 (5 bases). V was cut by 4 bases and J by 6 bases, with 21 bases left in between. Per the germline V gene, CDR1 is LNHDA and CDR2 is SQIVND (reference sequence). The CDR3 is 17 amino acids. CDR3 nucleotides: TGTGCCAGTAGTAGGAACGTTCGTTCAGGGTCCCCCGGGGAGCTGTTTTTT. Protein sequence: CASSRNVRSGSPGELFF.